This TCR beta chain derives from a study of beta chain features in type 1 diabetes. Broader study findings: Within each of all four CD4+ subsets, Type 1 diabetes patients had TCRB CDR3s that were moderately but significantly shorter.

This clone came up a few times. Antigen: not known. V dropped 5 bases and J dropped 3 bases, with 8 bases sitting between them. Per the germline V gene, CDR1 is SGHTA and CDR2 is FQGNSA. The CDR3 consists of 12 residues. The authors reverse transcribed all of the isolated RNA, so sequencing captured expressed TCRB transcripts. The protocol was immunoSEQ multiplex PCR, while the TCRdb copy is restricted to in-frame clones and leaves out a portion. Found here are hundreds of thousands of clones, over 14% of them singletons; the top ten hold roughly 0.015%. The receptor was isolated from a man aged 18 to 30 with type 1 diabetes. The sequencing input was naive CD4+ T cells from blood. The genes are TRBV7-2 and TRBJ2-7; no reliable D call. For the CDR3, the DNA is TGTGCCAGCAGCCCAACAGTCTACGAGCAGTACTTC. Residues: CASSPTVYEQYF.